This T cell receptor beta chain was obtained from a study of graft-versus-host responses after intestinal transplantation. Study-wide background: Each transplant was multivisceral, liver-intestinal, or isolated intestinal. Once they had received anti-thymocyte globulin induction, all recipients took tacrolimus and steroids for three to four years. Study-level points and caveats: Some GvH clones were seen earlier in gut or blood, suggesting intestinal origin. Individuals carrying graft-donor T cell macrochimerism showed high graft-versus-host to host-versus-graft clonal ratios in allografts.

Sequencing was performed with immunoSEQ multiplex PCR; in TCRdb, only in-frame clones are kept and a portion is missing. The sample records 25,000 to 35,000 clones, around 90% being singletons. Concerning this clone: As yet, its antigen is unknown.

V shed 3 bases and J shed 0 bases, with 7 bases lying between them. Per germline, CDR1 MGHDK and CDR2 SYGVNS. CDR3 length: 14 residues. The chain uses TRBV25-1 and TRBJ2-3, with D possibly TRBD1 on 6 matching bases. This sequence was found in a human patient who received an intestinal transplant, so some T cells may come from the graft donor. The sample here was PBMCs, taken around 480 days after intestinal transplantation. In nucleotides, the CDR3 is TGTGCCAGCAGTGACACAGGGAGCACAGATACGCAGTATTTT. Translation gives CASSDTGSTDTQYF. Filled out from reference TRBV25-1 and TRBJ2-3, the complete variable domain reads EADIYQTPRYLVIGTGKKITLECSQTMGHDKMYWYQQDPGMELHLIHYSYGVNSTEKGDLSSESTVSRIRTEHFPLTLESARPSHTSQYLCASSDTGSTDTQYFGPGTRLTVL.